This T cell receptor beta chain was obtained from a study of CD8 T cells in ankylosing spondylitis (dated by TCRdb to between 2016 and 2019). Turning to the overall study: The study set out to find disease-linked TCR variants by profiling T cell receptor beta repertoires in ankylosing spondylitis patients and healthy donors. The full study cohort comprised 25 ankylosing spondylitis patients and 85 to 120 healthy donors. Samples of peripheral blood were taken, and for ankylosing spondylitis patients, synovial fluid was collected as well.

The V and J ends are trimmed by 0 bases and 0 bases, leaving 4 bases between them. As encoded in the germline V gene, CDR1 is ENHRY while CDR2 is SYGVKD. The CDR3 has 14 amino acids, counting the end cysteine and phenylalanine. Kept here is only the CDR3 DNA, which spans 42 bases and is read in frame from base 1. With respect to this clonotype: This clone's antigen is unknown. Per-base quality was not reported, and no clone a single base away is much larger than it.

Study-wide findings and limitations: The disease-linked clones were reported to be significantly enriched in matched synovial fluid samples from ankylosing spondylitis patients. Some of the motif variants had been reported before in the synovial fluid and blood of reactive arthritis patients, a finding that suggests common disease-initiation mechanisms. A TCR beta motif of several highly homologous amino acid variants appeared characteristic of blood from ankylosing spondylitis patients. A CD8+ phenotype was shown by the disease-linked clones, which were found at relatively low frequencies in peripheral blood.

This sample was sequenced with an Illumina HiSeq 2500. TCR beta libraries were prepared by quantitative 5'-RACE with molecular barcodes. Under the source paper's analysis protocol: A new computational method, built on a probabilistic model of VDJ rearrangement, was used to identify disease-linked TCR variants. The raw public reads went through TCRdb reprocessing: fastp at Q25, MiXCR clone calling, in-frame beta chains kept. Every entry covers one CDR3 protein and lists the most common genes and DNA from its rows. The V and J calls shown here were made by TCRdb, not taken from the authors' results. This sample lists 200,000 or so distinct CDR3 sequences; under 30% were detected once. Jointly, the top ten make up about 6.2% of the sample.

Recombination joined TRBV10-3 with TRBJ2-3; the D gene is not confidently resolved. Source material: blood, either unsorted or a sorted T cell fraction (not recorded which). This sequence was found in a male donor with ankylosing spondylitis or in good health (not recorded which). The CDR3 region has the sequence CAISESRSTDTQYF. The DNA is as follows: TGTGCCATCAGTGAGTCCAGAAGCACAGATACGCAGTATTTT.